This T cell receptor beta chain was obtained from a study of identical twins (dated by TCRdb to 2016 to 2017). Study-level background: TCR alpha and beta repertoires from monozygotic twins, unrelated adults of various ages and cord blood were deep-sequenced to test whether fetal clonotypes persist. To rule out contamination, the twin experiments were replicated at different times with different library preparation protocols.

All donors were healthy Caucasians. Between the V and J ends, shortened by 0 bases and 0 bases respectively, the junction contains 12 bases. Sequences SGHRS (CDR1) and YFSETQ (CDR2) are obtained from the germline V gene. The CDR3 goes from the cysteine to the phenylalanine over 16 residues. Left in the record is the CDR3 DNA by itself, 48 bases read in frame from the first base. Study-wide conclusions, independent of this receptor: In monozygotic twins, recombination models systematically underestimated out-of-frame TCR alpha sharing, but the models matched the sharing seen between unrelated individuals. Because the same donors could not be followed over many years, conclusions were based on cross-sectional statistical analysis. Invariant T cells such as MAIT and iNKT could partly confound zero-insertion analyses, though diverse VJ usage argued against this for most clonotypes. In beta out-of-frame sequences, excess twin sharing was weaker, because having fewer shared sequences lowered the signal-to-noise ratio. Abundant cord blood beta clonotypes carried fewer insertions; young adult naive repertoires showed a weaker similar trend, while memory repertoires showed none. Compared with coincidental sharing between unrelated individuals, out-of-frame TCR alpha sequences shared between twins had an excess of sequences with low generation probability.

As concerns this clonotype: This clone's antigen is unknown. Within one base of it there is no much larger clone, and no base qualities were kept.

The library was generated by 5' RACE. The sample was run on an Illumina HiSeq 2000. A universal primer binding site was introduced by template switching, and a unique molecular identifier was present in the final cDNA, enabling accurate counting of TCR cDNA molecules. Specific primers in the conserved constant-segment region were used to synthesize first-strand cDNA for the TCR alpha and beta chains. To control for contamination, each cDNA library was double barcoded with a SMART-Mk sample barcode plus Illumina barcodes. TruSeq adapter sequences along with Illumina sample barcodes were introduced in two successive PCR steps. Sequencing of the TCR alpha and beta cDNA libraries was done on the Illumina HiSeq platform using custom primers. The published analysis was carried out like this. MiGEC was used to process raw reads and extract unique molecular identifiers, and MiXCR was used to find CDR3 positions. Recombination models were inferred per individual with the repgenHMM and IGoR tools using an EM algorithm. Shared clonotypes were analyzed with the tcR package in R, and sharing was normalized by the product of cloneset sizes. To study raw recombination without the effects of thymic and clonal selection, out-of-frame nonproductive sequences were analyzed. The public reads were quality trimmed at Q25 with fastp and then assembled into clones with MiXCR by TCRdb, keeping productive beta chains. For every CDR3 protein sequence, its rows merge into one entry that carries the most common genes and DNA. V and J calls and clone size were set by TCRdb, not the authors. The sample yields some 1,700,000 distinct CDR3 sequences; about 30% were counted once. The ten largest clonotypes hold roughly 0.3% of the sample.

The chain joins TRBV5-1 to TRBJ1-2; no D gene call is confident. The sequenced sample was cord blood. The sequence was collected from a newborn girl in good health. The CDR3 loop reads CASSLVPGTPNYGYTF. The DNA is TGCGCCAGCAGCTTGGTACCAGGCACACCTAACTATGGCTACACCTTC. Outside the CDR3, residues come from the reference TRBV5-1 and TRBJ1-2 proteins, so the full variable domain is: KAGVTQTPRYLIKTRGQQVTLSCSPISGHRSVSWYQQTPGQGLQFLFEYFSETQRNKGNFPGRFSGRQFSNSRSEMNVSTLELGDSALYLCASSLVPGTPNYGYTFGSGTRLTVV.